A single sample is the source of the 15 T cell receptor beta chains below, sequenced in a study of regulatory dendritic cells for organ transplantation. CFSE-labeled sorted T cells met regulatory or mature dendritic cells for more than four days. Profiling relied on immunoSEQ multiplex PCR, and the TCRdb table lists in-frame clones only, not all of them. Of roughly 12,000 clones in the sample, about nine tenths are singletons; the top ten hold approximately 0.45%. For these receptors, no antigen is known. Material for sequencing was naive CD8+ T cells from blood cultured with dendritic cells. The subset denotes: CD45RA+ naive T cells. Receptor source: a human donor in good health.

This chain links TRBV5-6 with TRBJ2-1; D ambiguous. The CDR3 spans 13 residues. V lost 1 base and J 4 bases, leaving 6 bases between the germline ends. The V gene's germline CDR1 is SGHDT and CDR2 YYEEEE. The CDR3 DNA reads TGTGCCAGCAGCTTGTCGCTTTACAATGAGCAGTTCTTC. Protein: CASSLSLYNEQFF.

Of note for this clone: One end of the junction varies from germline; a read error may be responsible. The CDR3 loop reads CASSLVAGSYEQYF. The CDR3 bases are TGTGCCAGCAGCTTGGTGGCAGGGAGCTACGAGCAGTACTTC. This rearrangement joins TRBV5-3 to TRBJ2-7; D is possibly TRBD1 or TRBD2 (5 bases each). TRBV5-3 is reported as an ORF; its role is uncertain. The CDR3 runs 14 residues.

The J gene is TRBJ1-5, the V gene TRBV28; 7 nucleotides match TRBD1. Unmatched junction bases numbered 10, after V lost 5 bases and J lost 6 bases. This CDR3 region has 15 residues. Germline CDR1 MDHEN, CDR2 SYDVKM. CDR3 sequence: CASSATGDQGQPQHF. CDR3 nucleotide sequence: TGTGCCAGCAGTGCCACAGGGGACCAGGGTCAGCCCCAGCATTTT.

This clone was picked up one time. The chain couples TRBV19 to TRBJ2-3; TRBD2 agrees at 10 bases. CDR1 is LNHDA and CDR2 is SQIVND in the germline V gene (reference sequence). The CDR3 has 15 residues. The trim removed 6 bases at V and 6 bases at J, leaving 9 bases unmatched. Written as DNA, the CDR3 is TGTGCCAGTAGCATGCCAGCGGGGGGGTCCGATACGCAGTATTTT. This encodes CASSMPAGGSDTQYF.

J is TRBJ1-2 and V is TRBV29-1; D is perhaps TRBD1 (5 bases). This CDR3 is built from 12 residues. Germline lookup yields CDR1 SQVTM and CDR2 ANQGSEA. The ends were cut back, 7 bases at V and 4 bases at J, with 13 bases in the middle. The CDR3 reads CSAQEGFYGYTF. The DNA of the CDR3 is TGCAGCGCACAGGAGGGGTTCTATGGCTACACCTTC.

The chain carries TRBV6-1 and TRBJ2-7; D possibly corresponds to TRBD2 (6 bases). V was clipped by 8 bases and J by 2 bases, with 16 bases between them. Germline CDR1 and CDR2: MNHNS and SASEGT. The CDR3 consists of 14 residues. The CDR3, as DNA: TGTGCCAGCCCCTCTTGGGGACTCCCCTACGAGCAGTACTTC. Translating it yields CASPSWGLPYEQYF.

The chain joins TRBV5-5 to TRBJ2-3; TRBD2 might be the D (5 bases). Trimming pared 4 bases from V and 1 base from J, leaving 10 bases between. This CDR3 has 14 amino acids. Germline V gene data show CDR1 as SGHKS and CDR2 as YYEKEE (reference sequence). CDR3: CASSRERRTDTQYF. The CDR3, as DNA: TGTGCCAGCAGCCGGGAACGCCGCACAGATACGCAGTATTTT.

This chain uses TRBV10-2 with TRBJ2-6, with 12 positions matching TRBD2. CDR1 and CDR2 from the germline V gene are WSHSY and SAAADI. This CDR3 region has 21 residues. V was clipped by 10 bases and J by 0 bases; unmatched bases: 19. Here the CDR3 reads CATQRSEILAGGDSGANVLTF. CDR3 DNA: TGCGCCACCCAGCGATCGGAAATACTAGCGGGAGGTGACTCTGGGGCCAACGTCCTGACTTTC.

The CDR3 DNA reads as TGTGCCAGCAGCTTACCACAGGGACAACTAGACTTCTATGGCTACACCTTC. Its protein product is CASSLPQGQLDFYGYTF. The V and J genes are TRBV7-9 and TRBJ1-2, with D perhaps TRBD1 (6 bases). This CDR3 comprises 17 residues. CDR1 is SEHNR and CDR2 is FQNEAQ in the germline V gene (reference sequence). The ends were cut back, 2 bases at V and 4 bases at J, with 20 bases in the middle.

The chain couples TRBV19 to TRBJ2-7; the D gene is possibly TRBD1 (6 bases). The V end lost 3 bases, the J end lost 7 bases, and 13 bases lay between the germline ends. The CDR3 sequence is 13 residues long. Germline CDR1 LNHDA, CDR2 SQIVND (reference sequence). CDR3 region: CASSMYREQEQYF. The CDR3, as DNA: TGTGCCAGTAGTATGTACAGGGAGCAAGAGCAGTACTTC.

V and J are TRBV7-8 and TRBJ1-5; D gene ambiguous. The germline gives CDR1 SGHVS, CDR2 FQNEAQ. There are 13 residues in the CDR3. V dropped 2 bases and J dropped 6 bases, with 8 bases sitting between them. CDR3 coding DNA: TGTGCCAGCAGCTTAAATCAACGTCAGCCCCAGCATTTT. Translated, it gives CASSLNQRQPQHF.

This clone was found a few times. V and J are TRBV29-1 and TRBJ1-2; D not certain. CDR3 size: 12 residues. Germline loops: CDR1 SQVTM, CDR2 ANQGSEA. The V and J ends lost 3 bases and 4 bases respectively, with 9 bases between them. The CDR3 protein is CSVEGTSYGYTF. The DNA of the CDR3 is TGCAGCGTTGAGGGCACAAGCTATGGCTACACCTTC. Drawing the rest from reference TRBV29-1 and TRBJ1-2, the complete variable domain is SAVISQKPSRDICQRGTSLTIQCQVDSQVTMMFWYRQQPGQSLTLIATANQGSEATYESGFVIDKFPISRPNLTFSTLTVSNMSPEDSSIYLCSVEGTSYGYTFGSGTRLTVV.

The rearrangement joins TRBV4-1 to TRBJ2-5; weak D call: TRBD2 (5 bases). V shed 0 bases and J shed 7 bases, with 12 bases lying between them. CDR3 length equals 14 residues. In germline, CDR1 is MGHRA, CDR2 YSYEKL. This CDR3 reads CASSQELASVTQYF. DNA for the CDR3: TGCGCCAGCAGCCAAGAATTAGCGAGTGTGACCCAGTACTTC.

The rearrangement uses TRBV15 and TRBJ2-3; D might be TRBD1 (5 bases). The CDR3 contains 17 residues. Between the trimmed V and J ends, which lost 0 bases and 8 bases, there was a span of 21 bases. From germline, CDR1 is LNHNV and CDR2 YYDKDF (reference sequence). CDR3 DNA sequence: TGTGCCACCAGCAGAGATTGGCCAGGGAATTCAGTCGGTACGCAGTATTTT. Its translation: CATSRDWPGNSVGTQYF.

The CDR3 is CATSPSPPSETQYF. The CDR3 coding sequence is TGTGCCACCAGCCCCTCCCCGCCGTCCGAGACCCAGTACTTC. The J gene is TRBJ2-5, the V gene TRBV15; D unresolved. The CDR3 runs 14 residues. Trimming cost V 5 bases and J 5 bases, with 15 bases left between them. Germline V gene lookup returns CDR1 LNHNV and CDR2 YYDKDF (reference sequence).